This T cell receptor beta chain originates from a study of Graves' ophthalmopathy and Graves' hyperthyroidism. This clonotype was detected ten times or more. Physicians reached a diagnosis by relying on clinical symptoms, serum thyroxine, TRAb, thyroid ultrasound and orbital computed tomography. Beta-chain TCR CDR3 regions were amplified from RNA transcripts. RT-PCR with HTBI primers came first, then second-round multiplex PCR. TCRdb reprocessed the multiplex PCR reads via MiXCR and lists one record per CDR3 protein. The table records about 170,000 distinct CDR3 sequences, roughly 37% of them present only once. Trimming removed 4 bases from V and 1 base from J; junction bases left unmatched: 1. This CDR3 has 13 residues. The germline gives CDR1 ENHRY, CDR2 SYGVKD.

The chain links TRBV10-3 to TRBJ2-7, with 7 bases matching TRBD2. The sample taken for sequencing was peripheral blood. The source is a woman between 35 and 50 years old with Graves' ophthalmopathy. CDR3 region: CAISAGGSYEQYF. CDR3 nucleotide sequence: TGTGCCATCAGTGCGGGAGGATCCTACGAGCAGTACTTC.